Following are 6 T cell receptor beta chains from one sample sequenced in a study of PD-L1 blockade in urothelial cancer. The time point was: pretreatment peripheral blood. The table came from immunoSEQ multiplex PCR; TCRdb's copy has only in-frame clones and leaves some out. The table includes almost 90,000 clones, roughly 84% detected once. The source material was PBMCs, sampled around atezolizumab (anti-PD-L1) treatment. All receptors derive from a man aged 55-75 years with urothelial cancer.

J is TRBJ2-7 and V is TRBV6-1; 8 nucleotides align to TRBD1. J lost 9 bases, V lost 4 bases, and 11 bases had no gene match. CDR1 is MNHNS, CDR2 SASEGT, per germline. This CDR3 contains 14 residues. The CDR3 DNA reads TGTGCCAGCAGTGCGGGACAGGACCGTTGGGTGCAGTACTTC. Translated, it gives CASSAGQDRWVQYF.

This chain connects TRBV15 to TRBJ2-5, with 9 nucleotides matching TRBD1. CDR3 length: 17 residues. Germline CDR1 reads LNHNV; CDR2 reads YYDKDF (reference sequence). Germline trimming cut 1 base from V and 1 base from J; bases unmatched to any gene: 7. CDR3 coding DNA: TGTGCCACCAGCAGAGTTCTTGGGACAGGGACCCAAGAGACCCAGTACTTC. This translates into CATSRVLGTGTQETQYF.

This sequence joins TRBV5-6 and TRBJ2-2; the match to TRBD2 covers 9 bases. V shed 3 bases and J 6 bases; nucleotides not matched to a gene: 3. The germline gives CDR1 SGHDT, CDR2 YYEEEE. The CDR3 has 14 residues. The CDR3 spells CASSSGGRAGELFF. CDR3 bases: TGTGCCAGCAGCTCCGGCGGGAGGGCCGGGGAGCTGTTTTTT.

The rearrangement links TRBV10-3 to TRBJ1-2, with 8 bases lining up with TRBD1. V gave up 6 bases and J gave up 8 bases; unmatched junction bases: 11. Germline CDR1 reads ENHRY; CDR2 reads SYGVKD. The CDR3 consists of 14 residues. This chain's CDR3 is CAIRRTGTSGGYTF. Written as DNA, the CDR3 is TGTGCCATCAGGAGGACAGGGACCTCGGGGGGCTACACCTTC.

V and J are TRBV11-2 and TRBJ2-2; D perhaps matches TRBD1 (6 bases). The CDR3 runs 16 residues. The V end lost 3 bases, the J end lost 4 bases, and 15 bases lay between the germline ends. Germline CDR1 reads SGHAT; CDR2 reads FQNNGV. CDR3 sequence: CASSFRRTVTTGELFF. The CDR3 DNA reads TGTGCCAGCAGCTTCCGAAGGACAGTTACCACCGGGGAGCTGTTTTTT.

The J gene is TRBJ1-3, the V gene TRBV4-3, with no clear D. The ends were cut back, 1 base at V and 0 bases at J, with 13 bases in the middle. The CDR3 covers 17 residues. In germline, CDR1 is LGHNA, CDR2 YSLEER. This CDR3 is CASSQVYGSGSGNTIYF. The CDR3 coding sequence is TGCGCCAGCAGCCAAGTTTATGGCAGTGGCTCTGGAAACACCATATATTTT.